The 31 T cell receptor beta chains below all came from one sample that was sequenced in a study of response to subunit inactivated influenza vaccine. Each CDR3 protein gets one entry after TCRdb re-called the RT-PCR reads with MiXCR. The sample consists of about 540,000 distinct CDR3 sequences, under 30% of them appearing once. The data were also submitted as part of a second study, on T cells expressing NK-cell markers. From that paper: Production of TCR beta cDNA relied on 5'RACE template switching with UMIs.

Here the sequenced sample was CD4+ T cells sorted from PBMCs, taken 11 to 12 days after vaccination. These receptors originate from a man over 45 who received an inactivated influenza vaccine.

The CDR3 loop reads CASSIETGGKTGELFF. CDR3 coding DNA: TGTGCCAGTAGTATTGAGACAGGGGGGAAAACCGGGGAGCTGTTTTTT. This chain connects TRBV19 to TRBJ2-2, with TRBD1 identical over 9 bases. With V trimmed by 3 bases and J by 5 bases, 7 bases remained unmatched. Germline assignment: CDR1 LNHDA and CDR2 SQIVND (reference sequence). This CDR3 is 16 amino acids long.

The V and J genes are TRBV7-9 and TRBJ2-7; no definite D call. V was trimmed by 5 bases and J by 3 bases, leaving 8 bases between them. Per the germline V gene, CDR1 is SEHNR and CDR2 is FQNEAQ (reference sequence). There are 12 residues in the CDR3. The CDR3 coding sequence is TGTGCCAGCAGCCCCCTCGACTACGAGCAGTACTTC. This encodes CASSPLDYEQYF.

In its sample, this clonotype was seen a few times. The chain uses TRBV3-1 and TRBJ1-2; 7 bases line up with TRBD1. The CDR3 spans 12 residues. Per germline, CDR1 LGHDT and CDR2 YNNKEL (reference sequence). Trimming took 1 base from V and 8 from J; bases not matched to a gene: 1. This CDR3 is CASSQVDRGYTF. The CDR3 region has the DNA TGTGCCAGCAGCCAAGTGGACAGGGGCTACACCTTC.

This clonotype was seen a single time. The chain recombines TRBV19 with TRBJ2-7; D is perhaps TRBD1 (6 bases). From germline, CDR1 is LNHDA and CDR2 SQIVND (reference sequence). This CDR3 spans 16 amino acids. V was pared by 1 base and J by 7 bases, with 20 bases between. The CDR3, as DNA: TGTGCCAGTAGTATAGCGGTGGGGCAGGGGCTGCGGGAGCAGTACTTC. Encoded protein: CASSIAVGQGLREQYF.

The CDR3, as DNA: TGCAGTGCTAGGAACCCGGGACTAGCGGGAGGTGAGCAGTTCTTC. Translated: CSARNPGLAGGEQFF. V is TRBV20-1 and J is TRBJ2-1; TRBD2 aligns across 15 bases. The CDR3 is 15 amino acids. V was pared by 3 bases and J by 9 bases, with 6 bases of the junction left unmatched. The germline V gene has CDR1 DFQATT and CDR2 SNEGSKA (reference sequence).

The chain combines TRBV20-1 with TRBJ2-5; 7 bases fit TRBD1. Germline loops: CDR1 DFQATT, CDR2 SNEGSKA (reference sequence). V lost 6 bases and J lost 4; bases outside the gene matches: 14. The length of the CDR3 is 15 residues. In DNA, the CDR3 is TGCAGTGCAAAGACCCGGGACAGAGGGGGAGAGACCCAGTACTTC. This encodes CSAKTRDRGGETQYF.

This clonotype was seen a handful of times. The chain has TRBV6-2 or TRBV6-3 and TRBJ2-1, with D perhaps matching TRBD1 or TRBD2 (5 bases each). In germline, CDR1 is MNHEY, CDR2 SVGEGT. The CDR3 is 13 amino acids. V was shortened by 6 bases and J by 11 bases, with 17 bases between the two germline ends. The CDR3 nucleotides are TGTGCCAGCAGCCCCAACGGGGCGGACAAGCAGTTCTTC. Its translation: CASSPNGADKQFF.

In its sample, this clonotype was seen a few times. V usage is TRBV6-1 and J usage is TRBJ1-5; 7 positions agree with TRBD1. There are 16 residues in the CDR3. J was trimmed by 2 bases and V by 6 bases; bases with no gene match: 10. Germline V gene lookup returns CDR1 MNHNS and CDR2 SASEGT. CDR3 protein: CASSQPRQGGNQPQHF. In DNA form, the CDR3 reads TGTGCCAGCAGCCAACCACGACAGGGAGGCAATCAGCCCCAGCATTTT.

The chain carries TRBV20-1 and TRBJ2-7; no reliable D call. Deletions cut 4 bases from V and 4 bases from J, with 17 bases between. From germline, CDR1 is DFQATT and CDR2 SNEGSKA (reference sequence). This CDR3 is 14 amino acids long. The CDR3 loop reads CSATIAGWVYEQYF. CDR3 DNA sequence: TGCAGTGCTACCATTGCCGGGTGGGTGTACGAGCAGTACTTC.

A few counts support this clonotype. This rearrangement joins TRBV15 to TRBJ2-2; 7 nucleotides match TRBD1. The CDR3 sequence is 16 residues long. Germline V CDR1 and CDR2: LNHNV, YYDKDF (reference sequence). The V gene end was trimmed by 4 bases and the J gene end by 1 base; junction bases not matched to a gene: 6. CDR3 nucleotides: TGTGCCACCAGCACTAAAGGGACAGTGAACACCGGGGAGCTGTTTTTT. Translated: CATSTKGTVNTGELFF.

The rearrangement uses TRBV18 and TRBJ2-3, with 16 bases lining up with TRBD2. The CDR3 contains 17 residues. Germline V gene lookup returns CDR1 KGHSH and CDR2 LQKENI. Unmatched junction bases numbered 7, after V lost 5 bases and J lost 5 bases. The CDR3 protein is CASSSGLAGGPEDTQYF. In DNA form, the CDR3 reads TGTGCCAGCTCATCGGGACTAGCGGGGGGGCCCGAAGATACGCAGTATTTT. Full variable domain (remainder filled in from reference TRBV18 and TRBJ2-3): NAGVMQNPRHLVRRRGQEARLRCSPMKGHSHVYWYRQLPEEGLKFMVYLQKENIIDESGMPKERFSAEFPKEGPSILRIQQVVRGDSAAYFCASSSGLAGGPEDTQYFGPGTRLTVL.

This clonotype turned up a few times. This chain joins TRBV20-1 and TRBJ2-3; 9 positions match TRBD2. Germline trimming cut 3 bases from V and 2 bases from J; bases unmatched to any gene: 3. Per the germline V gene, CDR1 is DFQATT and CDR2 is SNEGSKA (reference sequence). The CDR3 is 14 amino acids. The CDR3 here is CSARASGATDTQYF. Here the CDR3 DNA reads TGCAGTGCTAGGGCTAGCGGGGCCACAGATACGCAGTATTTT.

The chain links TRBV28 to TRBJ2-2; D might be TRBD2 (6 bases). The length of the CDR3 is 13 residues. V dropped 2 bases and J dropped 8 bases, with 9 bases sitting between them. CDR1 and CDR2 (germline): MDHEN, SYDVKM. The DNA of the CDR3 is TGTGCCAGCAGTTTAGGGAGGTGGGGGGAGCTGTTTTTT. It is translated as CASSLGRWGELFF.

This clonotype was seen only a few times. The CDR3 sequence: CASSFMEGRSYEQYF. CDR3 in DNA: TGCGCCAGCAGCTTTATGGAGGGCCGGTCCTACGAGCAGTACTTC. The V gene is TRBV5-1, the J gene TRBJ2-7; the D gene is possibly TRBD2 (6 bases). With 2 bases removed from V and 1 base from J, the gap between germline ends came to 13 bases. Germline V gene data show CDR1 as SGHRS and CDR2 as YFSETQ. The CDR3 extends over 15 amino acids.

This clonotype has more than one count but fewer than ten. The chain uses TRBV3-1 and TRBJ2-1; a weak D match, TRBD1 (6 bases). The CDR3 consists of 17 residues. V shed 4 bases and J shed 0 bases, with 16 bases lying between them. Germline CDR1 reads LGHDT; CDR2 reads YNNKEL (reference sequence). The CDR3 loop reads CASSLSTGTSSYNEQFF. The CDR3 DNA is TGTGCCAGCAGCCTAAGTACCGGGACAAGCTCCTACAATGAGCAGTTCTTC.

This clonotype has more than one count but fewer than ten. The V and J genes are TRBV15 and TRBJ2-5; D possibly corresponds to TRBD1 (5 bases). Deletions cut 3 bases from V and 4 bases from J, with 12 bases between. The CDR3 contains 14 residues. Germline lookup yields CDR1 LNHNV and CDR2 YYDKDF (reference sequence). CDR3 sequence reads: CATSSPGIPETQYF. In nucleotides, the CDR3 is TGTGCCACCAGCAGCCCAGGGATCCCAGAGACCCAGTACTTC. Based on the CDR3 plus reference TRBV15 and TRBJ2-5, the full variable domain is DAMVIQNPRYQVTQFGKPVTLSCSQTLNHNVMYWYQQKSSQAPKLLFHYYDKDFNNEADTPDNFQSRRPNTSFCFLDIRSPGLGDTAMYLCATSSPGIPETQYFGPGTRLLVL.

This chain links TRBV28 with TRBJ2-3; the match to TRBD2 covers 9 bases. Germline CDR1 is MDHEN and CDR2 is SYDVKM. The length of the CDR3 is 14 residues. J was trimmed by 4 bases and V by 3 bases; bases with no gene match: 2. The CDR3 bases are TGTGCCAGCAGTTTTGCGGGGGGGCCAGATACGCAGTATTTT. It translates to CASSFAGGPDTQYF.

The sample holds a few counts of this clonotype. The chain links TRBV5-6 to TRBJ1-1; D gene unclear. This CDR3 has 14 residues. Trimming pared 3 bases from V and 4 bases from J, leaving 13 bases between. Germline V CDR1 and CDR2: SGHDT, YYEEEE. This CDR3 is CASSWRKPGTEAFF. The CDR3 DNA reads TGTGCCAGCAGCTGGAGGAAACCAGGCACTGAAGCTTTCTTT.

The chain combines TRBV11-2 with TRBJ1-1, with no clear D. The CDR3 runs to 13 residues. Trimming removed 5 bases at V and 0 bases at J, with 7 bases between. Germline V lookup: CDR1 SGHAT, CDR2 FQNNGV. CDR3 sequence (DNA): TGTGCCAGCAGCGACATAATGAACACTGAAGCTTTCTTT. Its translation: CASSDIMNTEAFF.

This clonotype was picked up many times. At one end the junction does not follow the germline gene, possibly because of a read error. The rearrangement joins TRBV7-3 to TRBJ1-1, with a weak D call TRBD1 (5 bases). This CDR3 is built from 13 residues. CDR1 and CDR2 from the germline V gene are SGHTA and FQGTGA. The chain's CDR3 is CASSLTRDTEAFF. For the CDR3, the DNA is TGCGCCAGCAGCTTGACCAGGGACACTGAAGCTTTCTTT.

This clonotype has only one observation. The chain recombines TRBV5-1 with TRBJ2-2; 9 bases fit TRBD2. CDR1 SGHRS and CDR2 YFSETQ come from the germline V gene. The CDR3 is made up of 15 amino acids. The V and J ends lost 6 bases and 5 bases, in that order; junction bases with no gene match: 8. DNA of the CDR3: TGCGCCAGCACCGCGGGGGGGTCTGGAACCGGGGAGCTGTTTTTT. This codes for CASTAGGSGTGELFF.

V is TRBV5-1 and J is TRBJ2-7; no clear D gene. The CDR3 totals 12 residues. CDR1 is SGHRS and CDR2 is YFSETQ in the germline V gene. Trimming removed 6 bases from V and 2 bases from J, with 9 bases in between. CDR3 protein: CASTGEAYEQYF. The CDR3 DNA sequence: TGCGCCAGCACTGGGGAAGCCTACGAGCAGTACTTC.

This clonotype appeared many times. The rearrangement links TRBV4-3 to TRBJ2-1; 8 positions match TRBD2. V lost 1 base and J lost 1; bases outside the gene matches: 3. Germline V gene data show CDR1 as LGHNA and CDR2 as YSLEER. CDR3 length: 16 amino acids. The CDR3 is CASSQGLARSYNEQFF. The CDR3 region has the DNA TGCGCCAGCAGCCAAGGACTAGCGAGGTCCTACAATGAGCAGTTCTTC.

The V gene is TRBV20-1, the J gene TRBJ2-3; possible D gene TRBD2, 5 bases. V lost 3 bases and J 2 bases, leaving 12 bases between the germline ends. Per the germline V gene, CDR1 is DFQATT and CDR2 is SNEGSKA (reference sequence). The CDR3 runs 14 residues. CDR3 sequence: CSASFKDSTDTQYF. The DNA for the CDR3 is TGCAGTGCTAGCTTTAAGGACTCCACAGATACGCAGTATTTT.

V usage is TRBV5-1 and J usage is TRBJ2-3; possibly TRBD2 for D (5 bases). There are 14 residues in the CDR3. The V gene's germline CDR1 is SGHRS and CDR2 YFSETQ. Trimming took 5 bases from V and 3 from J, leaving 13 bases between them. CDR3 nucleotides: TGCGCCAGCAGTACGGGAATGGGTACAGATACGCAGTATTTT. Translated, it gives CASSTGMGTDTQYF.

This clonotype came up a few times. The genes are TRBV6-2 or TRBV6-3 and TRBJ2-4, with D perhaps given as TRBD1 or TRBD2 (5 bases each). Germline lookup yields CDR1 MNHEY and CDR2 SVGEGT. Trimming took off 2 bases at V and 6 bases at J, with 11 bases between the two ends. CDR3 size: 14 residues. This chain's CDR3 is CASSYGSQGNIQYF. Written as DNA, the CDR3 is TGTGCCAGCAGTTACGGGAGCCAGGGAAACATTCAGTACTTC.

The chain has TRBV12-3 or TRBV12-4 and TRBJ1-5; 7 bases match TRBD1. This CDR3 region has 13 residues. Trimming took 6 bases from V and 11 from J; bases not matched to a gene: 10. The CDR3 loop is CASSRDSQPAQHF. CDR3 coding DNA: TGTGCCAGCAGCCGGGACAGCCAACCAGCCCAGCATTTT.

This clonotype appeared a few times. This sequence joins TRBV6-2 or TRBV6-3 and TRBJ2-3; 13 bases line up with TRBD2. This CDR3 region has 13 residues. The ends lost 6 bases at V and 8 bases at J; junction bases unmatched: 2. Per the germline V gene, CDR1 is MNHEY and CDR2 is SVGEGT. CDR3 nucleotide sequence: TGTGCCAGCAGACGACTAGCGGGAGGTACGCAGTATTTT. This codes for CASRRLAGGTQYF.

This clonotype was seen a handful of times. CDR3 protein: CASSLEAGSGYTF. CDR3 nucleotides: TGTGCCAGCAGCTTAGAAGCCGGGAGTGGCTACACCTTC. J is TRBJ1-2 and V is TRBV7-9, with D hard to call. Looked up from germline, CDR1 is SEHNR and CDR2 is FQNEAQ (reference sequence). CDR3 size: 13 residues. Between the trimmed V and J ends, which lost 1 base and 7 bases, there was a span of 10 bases.

This clonotype was detected only a few times. The chain joins TRBV12-3 or TRBV12-4 to TRBJ2-7; 13 bases are a match to TRBD2. The CDR3 loop spans 18 amino acids. The trim removed 6 bases at V and 0 bases at J, leaving 11 bases unmatched. CDR3 coding DNA: TGTGCCAGCAGCTTCTTGGGGACTAGCGGGATCAGCTCCTACGAGCAGTACTTC. Its protein is CASSFLGTSGISSYEQYF.

Ten or more counts support this clonotype. The chain employs TRBV7-6 and TRBJ1-1; D gene unclear. CDR1 is SGHVS and CDR2 is FNYEAQ in the germline V gene. The CDR3 spans 13 residues. The ends were cut back, 5 bases at V and 0 bases at J, with 7 bases in the middle. CDR3 residues: CASSADLNTEAFF. CDR3 nucleotides: TGTGCCAGCAGCGCAGACCTGAACACTGAAGCTTTCTTT.